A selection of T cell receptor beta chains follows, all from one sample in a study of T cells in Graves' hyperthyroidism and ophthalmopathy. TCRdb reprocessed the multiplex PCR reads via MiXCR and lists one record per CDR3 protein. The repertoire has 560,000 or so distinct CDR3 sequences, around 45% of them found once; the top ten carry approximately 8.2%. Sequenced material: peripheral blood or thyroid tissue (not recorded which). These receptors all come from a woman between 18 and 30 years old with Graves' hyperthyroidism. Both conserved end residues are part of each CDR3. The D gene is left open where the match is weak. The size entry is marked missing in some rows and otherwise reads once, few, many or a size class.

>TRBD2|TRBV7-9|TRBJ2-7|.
CASSFSGSAGEQYF
TGTGCCAGCAGCTTTAGCGGGAGCGCCGGGGAGCAGTACTTC
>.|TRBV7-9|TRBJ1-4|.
CASSPAGLHNEEKLFF
TGTGCCAGCAGCCCCGCGGGCCTTCACAATGAGGAAAAACTGTTTTTT
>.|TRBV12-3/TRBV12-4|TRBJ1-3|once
CASSFERIGGDTIYF
TGTGCCAGCAGTTTTGAGAGGATTGGGGGGGACACCATATATTTT
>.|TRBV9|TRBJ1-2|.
CASSPNRDNNYGYTF
TGTGCCAGCAGCCCAAACCGGGACAATAACTATGGCTACACCTTC
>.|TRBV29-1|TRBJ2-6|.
CSALTSVGANVLTF
TGCAGCGCCTTGACATCGGTTGGGGCCAACGTCCTGACTTTC
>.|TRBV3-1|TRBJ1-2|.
CASSQDRLLYGYTF
TGTGCCAGCAGCCAAGATAGGTTGCTCTATGGCTACACCTTC
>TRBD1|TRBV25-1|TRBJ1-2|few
CASSASGTGVYGYTF
TGTGCCAGCAGTGCTAGTGGGACAGGGGTCTATGGCTACACCTTC
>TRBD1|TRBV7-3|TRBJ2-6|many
CASSSTGAGANVLTF
TGTGCCAGCAGCTCAACAGGGGCTGGGGCCAACGTCCTGACTTTC
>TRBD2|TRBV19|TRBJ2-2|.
CASSKGRDTGELFF
TGTGCCAGTAGTAAGGGGAGGGACACCGGGGAGCTGTTTTTT
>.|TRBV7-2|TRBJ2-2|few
CASSLRTLPNTGELFF
TGTGCCAGCAGCCTGCGGACATTGCCGAACACCGGGGAGCTGTTTTTT
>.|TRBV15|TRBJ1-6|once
CAASEGDARNSPPHF
TGTGCCGCCAGCGAGGGGGACGCAAGAAATTCACCCCCCCACTTT
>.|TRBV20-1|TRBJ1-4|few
CSARDTRGEKLFF
TGCAGTGCTAGAGATACAAGGGGGGAAAAACTGTTTTTT
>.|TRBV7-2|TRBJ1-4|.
CASSPRTHEKLFF
TGTGCCAGCTCACCGAGGACTCATGAAAAACTGTTTTTT
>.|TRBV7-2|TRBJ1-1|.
CASSPQDHTKAFF
TGTGCCAGCAGCCCGCAGGATCACACTAAAGCTTTCTTT
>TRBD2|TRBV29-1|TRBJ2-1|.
CSVSTGGGGGYNEQFF
TGCAGCGTATCGACGGGAGGGGGGGGTGGTTACAATGAGCAGTTCTTC
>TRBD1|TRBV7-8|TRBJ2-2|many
CASSLGQGAAGELFF
TGTGCCAGCAGCTTGGGACAGGGGGCAGCCGGGGAGCTGTTTTTT
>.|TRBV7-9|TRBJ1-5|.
CASWGPGPPPQHF
TGTGCCAGCTGGGGACCTGGCCCCCCGCCCCAGCATTTT
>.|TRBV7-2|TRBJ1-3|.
CASSFAGSGNTIYF
TGTGCCAGCAGCTTCGCGGGATCTGGAAACACCATATATTTT
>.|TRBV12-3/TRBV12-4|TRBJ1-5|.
CASSLGIGNQPQHF
TGTGCCAGCAGTTTAGGGATTGGGAATCAGCCCCAGCATTTT
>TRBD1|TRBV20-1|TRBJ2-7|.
CSAGQGQGAREQYF
TGCAGTGCGGGACAGGGACAGGGGGCGCGTGAGCAGTACTTC
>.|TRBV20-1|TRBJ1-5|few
CSAREQLNQPQHF
TGCAGTGCTAGAGAACAGCTCAATCAGCCCCAGCATTTT
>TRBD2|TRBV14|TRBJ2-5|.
CASSPSSGSETQYF
TGTGCCAGCAGCCCTTCTAGCGGCTCGGAGACCCAGTACTTC
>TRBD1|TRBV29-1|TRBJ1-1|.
CSVDEGARTEAFF
TGCAGCGTTGACGAGGGGGCGCGCACTGAAGCTTTCTTT
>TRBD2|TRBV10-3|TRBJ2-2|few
CASSTSLAGDHGELFF
TGTGCCAGCAGCACCTCACTAGCGGGAGATCACGGGGAGCTGTTTTTT